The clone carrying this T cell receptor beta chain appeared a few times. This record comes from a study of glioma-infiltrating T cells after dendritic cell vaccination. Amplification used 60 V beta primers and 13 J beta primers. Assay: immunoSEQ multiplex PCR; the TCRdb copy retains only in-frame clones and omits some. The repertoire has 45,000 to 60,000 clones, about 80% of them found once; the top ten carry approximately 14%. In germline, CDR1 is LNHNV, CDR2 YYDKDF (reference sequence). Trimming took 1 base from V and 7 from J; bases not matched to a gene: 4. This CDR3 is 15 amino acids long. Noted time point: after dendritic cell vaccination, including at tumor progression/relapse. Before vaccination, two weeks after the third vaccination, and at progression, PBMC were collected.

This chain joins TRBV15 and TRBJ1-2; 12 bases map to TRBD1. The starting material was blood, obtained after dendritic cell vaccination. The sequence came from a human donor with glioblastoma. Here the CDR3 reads CATSRGGQGARGYTF. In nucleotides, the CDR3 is TGTGCCACCAGCAGAGGGGGACAGGGGGCGCGTGGCTACACCTTC.